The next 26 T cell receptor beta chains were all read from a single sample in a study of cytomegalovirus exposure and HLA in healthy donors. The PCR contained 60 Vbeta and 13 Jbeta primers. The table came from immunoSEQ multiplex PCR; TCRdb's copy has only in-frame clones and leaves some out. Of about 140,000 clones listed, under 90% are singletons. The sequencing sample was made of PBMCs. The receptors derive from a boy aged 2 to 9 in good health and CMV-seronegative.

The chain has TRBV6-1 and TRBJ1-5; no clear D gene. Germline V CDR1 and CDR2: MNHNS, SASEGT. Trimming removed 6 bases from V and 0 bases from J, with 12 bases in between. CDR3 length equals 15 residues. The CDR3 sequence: CASRPREGSNQPQHF. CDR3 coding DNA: TGTGCCAGCAGGCCTCGAGAGGGTAGCAATCAGCCCCAGCATTTT.

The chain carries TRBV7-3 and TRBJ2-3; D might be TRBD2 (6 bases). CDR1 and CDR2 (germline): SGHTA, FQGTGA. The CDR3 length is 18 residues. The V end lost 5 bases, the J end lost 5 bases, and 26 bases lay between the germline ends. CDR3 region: CASSRPPGGISQEDTQYF. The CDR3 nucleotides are TGTGCCAGCAGCCGCCCACCTGGGGGGATTAGCCAGGAAGATACGCAGTATTTT.

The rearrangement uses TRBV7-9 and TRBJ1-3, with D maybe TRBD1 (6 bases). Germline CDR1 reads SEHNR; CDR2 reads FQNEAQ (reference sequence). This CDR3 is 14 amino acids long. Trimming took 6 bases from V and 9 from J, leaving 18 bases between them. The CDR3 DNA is TGTGCCAGCAGTTCGACAGGTCCGCCAGGCACCATATATTTT. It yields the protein CASSSTGPPGTIYF.

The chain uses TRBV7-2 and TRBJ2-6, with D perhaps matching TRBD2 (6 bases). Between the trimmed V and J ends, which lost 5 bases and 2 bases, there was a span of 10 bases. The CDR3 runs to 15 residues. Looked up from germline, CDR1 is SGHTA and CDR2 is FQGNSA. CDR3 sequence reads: CASSLWGAGANVLTF. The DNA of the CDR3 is TGTGCCAGCAGCCTGTGGGGGGCTGGGGCCAACGTCCTGACTTTC.

The CDR3 sequence: CATKARGAARGYTF. CDR3 nucleotide sequence: TGTGCCACTAAGGCCCGTGGTGCCGCGAGGGGCTACACCTTC. V is TRBV7-9 and J is TRBJ1-2; no definite D call. The germline gives CDR1 SEHNR, CDR2 FQNEAQ (reference sequence). Trimming stripped 10 bases from V and 8 bases from J, with 23 bases between. The CDR3 is 14 residues long.

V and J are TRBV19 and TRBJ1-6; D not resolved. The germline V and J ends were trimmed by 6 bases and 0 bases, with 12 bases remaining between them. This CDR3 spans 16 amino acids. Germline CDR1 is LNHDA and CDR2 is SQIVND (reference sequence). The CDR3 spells CASRIGLSSYNSPLHF. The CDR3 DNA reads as TGTGCCAGTAGAATCGGACTGAGCTCCTATAATTCACCCCTCCACTTT. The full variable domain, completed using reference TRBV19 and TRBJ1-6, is DGGITQSPKYLFRKEGQNVTLSCEQNLNHDAMYWYRQDPGQGLRLIYYSQIVNDFQKGDIAEGYSVSREKKESFPLTVTSAQKNPTAFYLCASRIGLSSYNSPLHFGNGTRLTVT.

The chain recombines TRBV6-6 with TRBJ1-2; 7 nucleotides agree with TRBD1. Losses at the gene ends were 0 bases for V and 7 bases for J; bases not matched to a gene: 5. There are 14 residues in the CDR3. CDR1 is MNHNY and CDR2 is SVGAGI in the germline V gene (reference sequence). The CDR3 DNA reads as TGTGCCAGCAGTTACTCGCAGACAGGGAGTGGCTACACCTTC. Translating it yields CASSYSQTGSGYTF.

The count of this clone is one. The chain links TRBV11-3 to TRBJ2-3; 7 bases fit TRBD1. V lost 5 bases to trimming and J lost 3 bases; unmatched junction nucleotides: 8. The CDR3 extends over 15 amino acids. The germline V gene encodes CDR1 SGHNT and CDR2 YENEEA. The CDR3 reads CASSPRGMSTDTQYF. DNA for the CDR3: TGTGCCAGCAGCCCCAGGGGGATGAGTACAGATACGCAGTATTTT.

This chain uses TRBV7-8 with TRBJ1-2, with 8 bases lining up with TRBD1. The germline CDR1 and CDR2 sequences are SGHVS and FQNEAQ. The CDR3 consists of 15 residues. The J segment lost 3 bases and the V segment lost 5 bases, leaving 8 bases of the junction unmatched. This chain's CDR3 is CASSLSRGRDYGYTF. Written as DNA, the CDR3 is TGTGCCAGCAGCCTAAGCAGGGGGCGCGACTATGGCTACACCTTC.

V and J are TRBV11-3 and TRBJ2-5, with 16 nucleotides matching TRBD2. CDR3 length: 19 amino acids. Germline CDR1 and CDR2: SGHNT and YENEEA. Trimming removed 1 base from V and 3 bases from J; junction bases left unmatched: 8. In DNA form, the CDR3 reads TGTGCCAGCAGCTTAGCGCCGGGACTAGCGGGAGGGCCCGAAGAGACCCAGTACTTC. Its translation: CASSLAPGLAGGPEETQYF.

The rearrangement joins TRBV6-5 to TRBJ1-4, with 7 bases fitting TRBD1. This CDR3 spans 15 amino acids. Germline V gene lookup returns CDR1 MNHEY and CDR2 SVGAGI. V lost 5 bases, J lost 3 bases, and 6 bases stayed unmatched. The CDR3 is CASSHTTGSNEKLFF. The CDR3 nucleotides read TGTGCCAGCAGTCACACGACAGGGTCTAATGAAAAACTGTTTTTT.

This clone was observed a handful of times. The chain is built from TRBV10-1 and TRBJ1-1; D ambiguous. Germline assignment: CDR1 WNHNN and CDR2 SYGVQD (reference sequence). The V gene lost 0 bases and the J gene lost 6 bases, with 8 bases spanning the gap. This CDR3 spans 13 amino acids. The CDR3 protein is CASSESSRAEAFF. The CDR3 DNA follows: TGCGCCAGCAGTGAGTCATCGAGAGCTGAAGCTTTCTTT.

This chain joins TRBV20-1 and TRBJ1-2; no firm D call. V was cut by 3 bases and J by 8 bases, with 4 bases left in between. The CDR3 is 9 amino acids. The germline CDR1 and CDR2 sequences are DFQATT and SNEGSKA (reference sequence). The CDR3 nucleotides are TGCAGTGCTAGCCTGGGCTACACCTTC. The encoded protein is CSASLGYTF.

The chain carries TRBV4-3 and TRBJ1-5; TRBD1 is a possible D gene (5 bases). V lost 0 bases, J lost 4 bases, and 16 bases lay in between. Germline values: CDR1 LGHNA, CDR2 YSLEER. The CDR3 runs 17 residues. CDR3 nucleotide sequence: TGCGCCAGCAGCCAAGATGCGGGGGGGGTAGGGAATCAGCCCCAGCATTTT. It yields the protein CASSQDAGGVGNQPQHF.

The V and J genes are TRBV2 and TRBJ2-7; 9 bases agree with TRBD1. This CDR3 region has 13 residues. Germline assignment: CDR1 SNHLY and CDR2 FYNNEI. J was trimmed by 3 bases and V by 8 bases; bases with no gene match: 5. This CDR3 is CASGQGRDYEQYF. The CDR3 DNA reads TGTGCCAGCGGACAGGGGAGAGACTACGAGCAGTACTTC. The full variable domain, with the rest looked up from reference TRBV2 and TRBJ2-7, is EPEVTQTPSHQVTQMGQEVILRCVPISNHLYFYWYRQILGQKVEFLVSFYNNEISEKSEIFDDQFSVERPDGSNFTLKIRSTKLEDSAMYFCASGQGRDYEQYFGPGTRLTVT.

The CDR3 spells CASSLRVNTEAFF. The CDR3 DNA is TGTGCCAGCAGCCTGCGGGTGAACACTGAAGCTTTCTTT. The chain joins TRBV5-6 to TRBJ1-1, with no clear D. CDR1 SGHDT and CDR2 YYEEEE come from the germline V gene. The V end lost 4 bases, the J end lost 0 bases, and 7 bases lay between the germline ends. The CDR3 totals 13 residues.

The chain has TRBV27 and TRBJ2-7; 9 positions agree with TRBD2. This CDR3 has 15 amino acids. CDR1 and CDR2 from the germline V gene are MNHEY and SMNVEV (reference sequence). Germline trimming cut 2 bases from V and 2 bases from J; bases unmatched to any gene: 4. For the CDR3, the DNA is TGTGCCAGCAGTTTAGAAAGCGGGAGGACCTACGAGCAGTACTTC. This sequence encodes CASSLESGRTYEQYF.

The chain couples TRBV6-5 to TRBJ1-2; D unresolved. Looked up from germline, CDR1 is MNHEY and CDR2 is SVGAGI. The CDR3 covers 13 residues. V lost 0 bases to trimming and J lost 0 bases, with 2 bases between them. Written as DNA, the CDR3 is TGTGCCAGCAGTTACTCCACTAACTATGGCTACACCTTC. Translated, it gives CASSYSTNYGYTF.

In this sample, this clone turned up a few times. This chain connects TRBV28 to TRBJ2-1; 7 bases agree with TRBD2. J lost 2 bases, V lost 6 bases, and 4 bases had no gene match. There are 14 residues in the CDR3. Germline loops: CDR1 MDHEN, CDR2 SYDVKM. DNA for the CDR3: TGTGCCAGCAGGGGTACTAGCGCCTACAATGAGCAGTTCTTC. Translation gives CASRGTSAYNEQFF.

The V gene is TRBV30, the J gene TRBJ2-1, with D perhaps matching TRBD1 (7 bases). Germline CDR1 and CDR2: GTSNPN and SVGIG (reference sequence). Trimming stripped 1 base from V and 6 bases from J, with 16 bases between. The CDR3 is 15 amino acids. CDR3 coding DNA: TGTGCCTGGAGTGGGGCGGGACAGAGAATCAATGAGCAGTTCTTC. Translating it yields CAWSGAGQRINEQFF. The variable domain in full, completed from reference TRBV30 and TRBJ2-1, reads SQTIHQWPATLVQPVGSPLSLECTVEGTSNPNLYWYRQAAGRGLQLLFYSVGIGQISSEVPQNLSASRPQDRQFILSSKKLLLSDSGFYLCAWSGAGQRINEQFFGPGTRLTVL.

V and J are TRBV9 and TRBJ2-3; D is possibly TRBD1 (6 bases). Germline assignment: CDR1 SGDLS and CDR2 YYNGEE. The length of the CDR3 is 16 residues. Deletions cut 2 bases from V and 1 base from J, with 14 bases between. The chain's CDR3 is CASSVDRTTRTDTQYF. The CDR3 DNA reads TGTGCCAGCAGCGTTGACAGGACGACACGCACAGATACGCAGTATTTT. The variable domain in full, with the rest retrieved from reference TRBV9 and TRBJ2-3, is DSGVTQTPKHLITATGQRVTLRCSPRSGDLSVYWYQQSLDQGLQFLIQYYNGEERAKGNILERFSAQQFPDLHSELNLSSLELGDSALYFCASSVDRTTRTDTQYFGPGTRLTVL.

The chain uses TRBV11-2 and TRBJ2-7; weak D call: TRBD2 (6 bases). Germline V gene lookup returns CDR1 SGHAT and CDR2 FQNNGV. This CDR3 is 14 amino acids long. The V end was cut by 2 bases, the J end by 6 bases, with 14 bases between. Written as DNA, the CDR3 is TGTGCCAGCAGCTTAAACGGGGGAATTTCCGAGCAGTACTTC. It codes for CASSLNGGISEQYF.

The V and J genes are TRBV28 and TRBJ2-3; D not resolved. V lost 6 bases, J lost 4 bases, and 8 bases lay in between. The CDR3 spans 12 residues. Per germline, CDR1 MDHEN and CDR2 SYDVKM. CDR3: CASRKRADTQYF. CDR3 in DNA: TGTGCCAGCAGGAAGCGCGCAGATACGCAGTATTTT.

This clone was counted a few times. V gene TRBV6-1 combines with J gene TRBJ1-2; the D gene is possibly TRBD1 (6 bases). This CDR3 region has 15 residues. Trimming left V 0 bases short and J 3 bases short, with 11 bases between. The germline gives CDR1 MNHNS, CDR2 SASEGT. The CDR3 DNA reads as TGTGCCAGCAGTGAAGCAGGGGGTTCGTACTATGGCTACACCTTC. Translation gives CASSEAGGSYYGYTF.

Here the CDR3 DNA reads TGTGCCAGCAGTTTTGGGACAGCCTACGAGCAGTACTTC. It yields the protein CASSFGTAYEQYF. This chain links TRBV27 with TRBJ2-7; 7 bases fit TRBD1. Germline CDR1 MNHEY, CDR2 SMNVEV (reference sequence). CDR3 length equals 13 residues. V gave up 3 bases and J gave up 2 bases; unmatched junction bases: 1.

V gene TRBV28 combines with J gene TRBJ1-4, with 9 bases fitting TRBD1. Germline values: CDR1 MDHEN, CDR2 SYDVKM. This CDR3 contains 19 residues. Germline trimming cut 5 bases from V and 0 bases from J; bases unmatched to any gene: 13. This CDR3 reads CASSMGQGYFHATNEKLFF. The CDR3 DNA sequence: TGTGCCAGCAGTATGGGACAGGGCTATTTCCACGCAACTAATGAAAAACTGTTTTTT.